These T cell receptor beta chains were read from a single sample in a study of blood T cells in healthy people across ages. TCRdb used MiXCR to reprocess the 5' RACE reads, holding one entry per CDR3 protein. The sample records about a million distinct CDR3 sequences, just over 50% being singletons. Material: blood. The receptors here all came from a woman aged 60-75 years in good health. Both conserved end residues are part of each CDR3. D genes are given only for firm matches. Clone size is given for some rows only: seen once, a few or many times, or a class if the clone is expanded.

d_gene | j_gene | abundance | v_gene | CDR3nt | CDR3aa
NA | TRBJ2-1 | NA | TRBV7-8 | TGTGCCAGCAGCTTTCTGGACCCAAAGGCCTACAATGAGCAGTTCTTC | CASSFLDPKAYNEQFF
NA | TRBJ1-3 | NA | TRBV7-4 | TGTGCCAGCAGCAATACCCAGGGGAGTCCTGGAAACACCATATATTTT | CASSNTQGSPGNTIYF
NA | TRBJ2-7 | NA | TRBV7-9 | TGTGCCAGCAGCTTGAGCAGTGACGGAACCCAGTACTTC | CASSLSSDGTQYF
TRBD1 | TRBJ2-1 | NA | TRBV20-1 | TGCAGTGCTCGGACAGGAAACAATGAGCAGTTCTTC | CSARTGNNEQFF
NA | TRBJ2-5 | NA | TRBV24-1 | TGTGCCACCAGTGGTACAGGGGGGGAAGAGACCCAGTACTTC | CATSGTGGEETQYF
TRBD2 | TRBJ2-3 | NA | TRBV7-2 | TGTGCCAGCAGCCCGTCGAGCGGGGGCAGGGATACGCAGTATTTT | CASSPSSGGRDTQYF
NA | TRBJ2-3 | NA | TRBV5-1 | TGCGCCAGCAGCTTGGACCCCAGCGGGCACACAGATACGCAGTATTTT | CASSLDPSGHTDTQYF
TRBD1 | TRBJ1-1 | NA | TRBV20-1 | TGCAGTGCTAGAGATCGACAGGGGATTGCGGAAGCTTTCTTT | CSARDRQGIAEAFF
NA | TRBJ2-3 | few | TRBV7-2 | TGTGCCAGCAGCTTAAGTCCCCTGACTAGGGCCCCAGATACGCAGTATTTT | CASSLSPLTRAPDTQYF
TRBD1 | TRBJ2-5 | NA | TRBV20-1 | TGCAGTGCTGACGACACCGGGACAGAAAGATCAATATCAGAGACCCAGTACTTC | CSADDTGTERSISETQYF
TRBD1 | TRBJ1-2 | NA | TRBV20-1 | TGCAGTGCACCCCCAGTTGGGGACAGGGGCATTTCCTATGGCTACACCTTC | CSAPPVGDRGISYGYTF
NA | TRBJ2-6 | once | TRBV5-1 | TGCGCCAGCAGCTTGGTTTGGACAGCTGGGGCCAACGTCCTGACTTTC | CASSLVWTAGANVLTF
NA | TRBJ1-5 | NA | TRBV27 | TGTGCCAGCAGTTTGAACAGTTATAGCAATCAGCCCCAGCATTTT | CASSLNSYSNQPQHF
NA | TRBJ1-1 | NA | TRBV4-1 | TGCGCCAGCAGCCAAGACTTGTTTAGAGGGAACACTGAAGCTTTCTTT | CASSQDLFRGNTEAFF
NA | TRBJ2-2 | NA | TRBV24-1 | TGTGCCACCCAGGGCTCCGCCACCGGGGAGCTGTTTTTT | CATQGSATGELFF
NA | TRBJ1-2 | NA | TRBV29-1 | TGCAGCGTTGGCCCAGGCACGAACTATGGCTACACCTTC | CSVGPGTNYGYTF